The clone carrying this T cell receptor beta chain was recorded many times. Its antigen is still unknown. The source of the sample is a study of neurological immune-mediated disorders. The sorted libraries drew on roughly 930,000 T cells that were CD4+ or CD8+. Study-level points and caveats: Because no CDR3 amino acid sequences were shared across subjects by expanded clones, private repertoires were suggested in all groups.

Synthesis of cDNA was carried out by template-switch 5'RACE. The reaction used 10-nucleotide random UMIs. Each CDR3 protein is one row after TCRdb ran MiXCR on the 5' RACE reads. The table shows 35,000 to 45,000 distinct CDR3 sequences, with around a tenth occurring only once. This CDR3 spans 13 amino acids. The germline V and J ends were trimmed by 5 bases and 7 bases, with 9 bases remaining between them. Germline CDR1 reads LNHNV; CDR2 reads YYDKDF (reference sequence). The sample comprised CD4+ T cells from blood. The V call is TRBV15, the J call TRBJ1-6; tentative D call: TRBD1 (5 bases). This receptor was taken from a woman aged 30 to 39 with HTLV-1-associated myelopathy (HAM/TSP). CDR3 protein: CATSGGTNSPLHF. CDR3 nucleotides: TGTGCCACCAGCGGGGGGACGAATTCACCCCTCCACTTT.